These 6 T cell receptor beta chains came from one sample sequenced in a study of blood T cell repertoires in COVID-19 (TCRdb year 2020). Library prep was done by the immunoSEQ multiplex PCR assay. TCRdb stores this immuneACCESS table with in-frame sequences only. Part of the clones is absent; in the studies checked, under half of the shortfall reflects unresolved V genes, and no reason is known for the rest. This sample comprises approximately 35,000 clones, roughly 86% of them detected only once. 35% to 55% of the sample is held by the ten biggest clonotypes. Sequenced: peripheral blood. These receptors all stem from a human donor in a cohort sampled during active COVID-19.

This chain connects TRBV2 to TRBJ2-1; tentatively, D is TRBD1 (5 bases). V lost 7 bases and J lost 0, with 16 bases in between. This CDR3 spans 16 amino acids. The germline CDR1 and CDR2 sequences are SNHLY and FYNNEI. CDR3 sequence (DNA): TGTGCCAGCATCCCCAAGGGGCAAAACTCCTACAATGAGCAGTTCTTC. As protein: CASIPKGQNSYNEQFF.

The V and J genes are TRBV6-5 and TRBJ2-7; D call uncertain. V lost 6 bases and J 3 bases, leaving 6 bases between the germline ends. The CDR3 sequence is 11 residues long. Germline V gives CDR1 MNHEY, CDR2 SVGAGI. This CDR3 reads CASSSVYEQYF. DNA of the CDR3: TGTGCCAGCAGCTCCGTCTACGAGCAGTACTTC.

This clone was found once. V gene TRBV11-2 combines with J gene TRBJ2-4; maybe TRBD2 (6 bases). CDR3 length: 14 amino acids. The germline V gene encodes CDR1 SGHAT and CDR2 FQNNGV. The ends were cut back, 3 bases at V and 2 bases at J, with 8 bases in the middle. Written as DNA, the CDR3 is TGTGCCAGCAGCTTCGCGGGAACCAAAAACATTCAGTACTTC. Protein: CASSFAGTKNIQYF.

The chain links TRBV9 to TRBJ2-1, with 7 bases matching TRBD2. Trimming took 0 bases from V and 3 from J; bases not matched to a gene: 6. CDR1 and CDR2 (germline): SGDLS, YYNGEE. This CDR3 is built from 16 residues. CDR3 coding DNA: TGTGCCAGCAGCGTAGTGGCTAGCGGAAACTACAATGAGCAGTTCTTC. It translates to CASSVVASGNYNEQFF.

The chain recombines TRBV7-8 with TRBJ1-5; no reliable D call. Germline V lookup: CDR1 SGHVS, CDR2 FQNEAQ. The CDR3 contains 14 residues. Deletions cut 1 base from V and 5 bases from J, with 9 bases between. Here the CDR3 reads CASSLGRKDQPQHF. The CDR3 nucleotides are TGTGCCAGCAGCTTAGGCAGAAAAGATCAGCCCCAGCATTTT.

V gene TRBV24-1 combines with J gene TRBJ2-2; 11 bases align to TRBD2. The V gene's germline CDR1 is KGHDR and CDR2 SFDVKD. The CDR3 contains 18 residues. Trimming took 4 bases from V and 4 from J; bases not matched to a gene: 10. The CDR3 protein is CATSDKLPSGGPTGELFF. The DNA of the CDR3 is TGTGCCACCAGTGACAAACTCCCTAGCGGGGGGCCCACCGGGGAGCTGTTTTTT.